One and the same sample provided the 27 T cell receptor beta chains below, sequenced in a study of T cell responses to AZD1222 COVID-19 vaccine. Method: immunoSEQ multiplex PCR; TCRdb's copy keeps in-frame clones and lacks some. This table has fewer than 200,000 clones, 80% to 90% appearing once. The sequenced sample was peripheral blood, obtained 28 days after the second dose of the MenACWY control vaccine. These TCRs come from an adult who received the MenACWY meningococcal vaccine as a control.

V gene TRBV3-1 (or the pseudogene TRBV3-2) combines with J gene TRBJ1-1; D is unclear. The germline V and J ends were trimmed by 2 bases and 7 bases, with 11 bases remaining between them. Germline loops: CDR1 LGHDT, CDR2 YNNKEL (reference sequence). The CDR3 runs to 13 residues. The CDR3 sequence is CASSQYAADEAFF. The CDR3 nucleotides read TGTGCCAGCAGCCAATACGCCGCCGATGAAGCTTTCTTT.

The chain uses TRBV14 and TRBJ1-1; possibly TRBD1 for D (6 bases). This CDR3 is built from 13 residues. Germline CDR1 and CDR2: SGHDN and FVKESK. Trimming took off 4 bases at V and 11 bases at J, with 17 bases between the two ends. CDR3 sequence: CASSLTMDSLAFF. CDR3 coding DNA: TGTGCCAGCAGCCTTACGATGGACAGTCTTGCTTTCTTT.

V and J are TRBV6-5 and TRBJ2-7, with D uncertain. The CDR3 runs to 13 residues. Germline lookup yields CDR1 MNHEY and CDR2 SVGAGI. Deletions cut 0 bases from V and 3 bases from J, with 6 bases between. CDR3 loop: CASSYSYLYEQYF. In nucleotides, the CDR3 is TGTGCCAGCAGTTACTCGTACCTCTACGAGCAGTACTTC.

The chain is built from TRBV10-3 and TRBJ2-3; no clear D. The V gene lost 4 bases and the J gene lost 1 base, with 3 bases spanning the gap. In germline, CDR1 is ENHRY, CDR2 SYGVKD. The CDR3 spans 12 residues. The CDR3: CAISGGTDTQYF. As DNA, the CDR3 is TGTGCCATCAGTGGAGGCACAGATACGCAGTATTTT.

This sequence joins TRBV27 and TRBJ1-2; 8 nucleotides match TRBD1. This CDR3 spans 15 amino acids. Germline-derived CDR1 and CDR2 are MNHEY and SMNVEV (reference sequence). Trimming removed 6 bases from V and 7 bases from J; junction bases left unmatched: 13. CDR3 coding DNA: TGTGCCAGCAGCCTCTTCCTTGGACAGGGCAGTGGCTACACCTTC. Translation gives CASSLFLGQGSGYTF.

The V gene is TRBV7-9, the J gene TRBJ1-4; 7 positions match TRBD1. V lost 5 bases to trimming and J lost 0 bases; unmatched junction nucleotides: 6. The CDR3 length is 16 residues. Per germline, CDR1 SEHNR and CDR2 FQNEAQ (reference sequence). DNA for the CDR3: TGTGCCAGCAGCCCGGACAGGAGAGCAACTAATGAAAAACTGTTTTTT. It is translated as CASSPDRRATNEKLFF.

CDR3 sequence (DNA): TGTGCCAGCAGCCAAGCGGGCCCAGATACGCAGTATTTT. It yields the protein CASSQAGPDTQYF. The rearrangement uses TRBV14 and TRBJ2-3; no clear D gene. Germline values: CDR1 SGHDN, CDR2 FVKESK. The CDR3 extends over 13 amino acids. V was shortened by 1 base and J by 4 bases, with 6 bases between the two germline ends.

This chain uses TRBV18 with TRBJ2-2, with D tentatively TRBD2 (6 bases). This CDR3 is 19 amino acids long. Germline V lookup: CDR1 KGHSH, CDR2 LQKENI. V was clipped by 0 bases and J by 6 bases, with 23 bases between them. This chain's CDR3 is CASSPPAEGNRVNAGELFF. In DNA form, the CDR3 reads TGTGCCAGCTCACCACCGGCGGAGGGGAATAGAGTAAACGCCGGGGAGCTGTTTTTT.

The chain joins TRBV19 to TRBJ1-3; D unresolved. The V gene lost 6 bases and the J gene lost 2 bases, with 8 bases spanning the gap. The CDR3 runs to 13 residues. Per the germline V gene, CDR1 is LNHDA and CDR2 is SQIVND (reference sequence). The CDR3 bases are TGTGCCAGTAGCGGGAGTACTGGAAACACCATATATTTT. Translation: CASSGSTGNTIYF. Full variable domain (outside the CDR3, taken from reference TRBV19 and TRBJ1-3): DGGITQSPKYLFRKEGQNVTLSCEQNLNHDAMYWYRQDPGQGLRLIYYSQIVNDFQKGDIAEGYSVSREKKESFPLTVTSAQKNPTAFYLCASSGSTGNTIYFGEGSWLTVV.

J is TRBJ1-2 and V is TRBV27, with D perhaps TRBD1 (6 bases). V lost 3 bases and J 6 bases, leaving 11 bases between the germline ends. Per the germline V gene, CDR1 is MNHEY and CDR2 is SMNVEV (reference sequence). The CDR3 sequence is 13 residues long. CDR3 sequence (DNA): TGTGCCAGCAGTTTTGGAGGGGGGCATGGCTACACCTTC. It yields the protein CASSFGGGHGYTF.

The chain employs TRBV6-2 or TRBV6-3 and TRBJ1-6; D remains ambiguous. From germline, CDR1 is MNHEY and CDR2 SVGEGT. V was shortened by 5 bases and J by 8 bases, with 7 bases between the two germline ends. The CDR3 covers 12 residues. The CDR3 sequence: CASSEGYSPLHF. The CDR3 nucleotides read TGTGCCAGCAGTGAGGGTTATTCACCCCTCCACTTT.

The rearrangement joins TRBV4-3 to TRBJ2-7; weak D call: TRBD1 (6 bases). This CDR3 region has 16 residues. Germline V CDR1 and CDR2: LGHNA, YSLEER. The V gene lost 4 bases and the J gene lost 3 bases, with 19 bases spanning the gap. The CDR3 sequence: CASSPDRTAAYYEQYF. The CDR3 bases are TGCGCCAGCAGCCCCGATCGGACAGCGGCCTACTACGAGCAGTACTTC.

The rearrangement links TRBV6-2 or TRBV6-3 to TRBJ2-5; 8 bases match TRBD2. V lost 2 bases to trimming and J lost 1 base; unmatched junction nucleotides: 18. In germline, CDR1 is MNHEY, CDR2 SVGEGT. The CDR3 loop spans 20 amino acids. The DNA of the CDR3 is TGTGCCAGCAGTTACCCGACCCGGGGGAGCGGGAGTATTCGCCAAGAGACCCAGTACTTC. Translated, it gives CASSYPTRGSGSIRQETQYF.

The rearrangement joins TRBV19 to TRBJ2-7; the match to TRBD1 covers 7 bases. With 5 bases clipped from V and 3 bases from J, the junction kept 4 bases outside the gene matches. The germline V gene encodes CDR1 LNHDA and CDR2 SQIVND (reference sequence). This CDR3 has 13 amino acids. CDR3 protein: CASSARDSYEQYF. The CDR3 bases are TGTGCCAGTAGTGCCCGGGACAGCTACGAGCAGTACTTC.

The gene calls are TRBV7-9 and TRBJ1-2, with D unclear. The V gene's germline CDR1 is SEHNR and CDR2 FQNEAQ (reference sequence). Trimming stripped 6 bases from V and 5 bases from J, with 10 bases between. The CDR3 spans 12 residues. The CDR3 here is CASSQEDYGYTF. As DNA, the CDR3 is TGTGCCAGCAGTCAGGAGGATTATGGCTACACCTTC.

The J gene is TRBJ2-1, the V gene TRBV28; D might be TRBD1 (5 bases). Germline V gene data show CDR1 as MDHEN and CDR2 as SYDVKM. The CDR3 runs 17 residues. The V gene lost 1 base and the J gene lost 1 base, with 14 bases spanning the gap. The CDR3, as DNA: TGTGCCAGCAGTTTATTCCCCCAGGGTGGGTCCTACAATGAGCAGTTCTTC. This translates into CASSLFPQGGSYNEQFF.

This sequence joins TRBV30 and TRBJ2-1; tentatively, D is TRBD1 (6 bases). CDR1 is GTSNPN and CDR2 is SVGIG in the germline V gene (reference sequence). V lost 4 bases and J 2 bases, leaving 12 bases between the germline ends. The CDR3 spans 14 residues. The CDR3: CAWTVGGAYNEQFF. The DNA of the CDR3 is TGTGCCTGGACCGTAGGGGGAGCCTACAATGAGCAGTTCTTC.

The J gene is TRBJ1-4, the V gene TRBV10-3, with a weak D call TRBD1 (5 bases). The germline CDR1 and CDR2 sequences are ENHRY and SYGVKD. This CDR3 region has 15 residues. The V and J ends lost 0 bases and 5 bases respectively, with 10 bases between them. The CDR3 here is CAISESVRGNEKLFF. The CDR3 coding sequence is TGTGCCATCAGTGAGTCGGTAAGGGGAAATGAAAAACTGTTTTTT.

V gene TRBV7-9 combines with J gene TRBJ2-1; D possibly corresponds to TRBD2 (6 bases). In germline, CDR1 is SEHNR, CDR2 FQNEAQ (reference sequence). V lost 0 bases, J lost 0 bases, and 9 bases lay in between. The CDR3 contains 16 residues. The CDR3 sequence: CASSLAPGSSYNEQFF. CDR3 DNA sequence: TGTGCCAGCAGCTTAGCGCCCGGGAGCTCCTACAATGAGCAGTTCTTC. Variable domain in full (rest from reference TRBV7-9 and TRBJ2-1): DTGVSQNPRHKITKRGQNVTFRCDPISEHNRLYWYRQTLGQGPEFLTYFQNEAQLEKSRLLSDRFSAERPKGSFSTLEIQRTEQGDSAMYLCASSLAPGSSYNEQFFGPGTRLTVL.

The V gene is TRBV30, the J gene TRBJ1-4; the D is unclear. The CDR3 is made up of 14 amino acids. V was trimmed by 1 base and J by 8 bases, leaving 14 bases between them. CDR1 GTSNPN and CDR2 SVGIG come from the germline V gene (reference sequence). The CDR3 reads CAWSEGGRVEKLFF. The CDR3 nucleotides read TGTGCCTGGAGTGAAGGAGGAAGGGTCGAAAAACTGTTTTTT.

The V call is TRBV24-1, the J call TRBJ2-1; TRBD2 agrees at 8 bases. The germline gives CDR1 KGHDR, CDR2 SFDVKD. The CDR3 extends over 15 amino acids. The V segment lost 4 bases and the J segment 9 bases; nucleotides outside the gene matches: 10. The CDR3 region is CATSDAGRGASEQFF. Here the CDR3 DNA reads TGTGCCACCAGTGACGCAGGGCGGGGGGCCAGTGAGCAGTTCTTC.

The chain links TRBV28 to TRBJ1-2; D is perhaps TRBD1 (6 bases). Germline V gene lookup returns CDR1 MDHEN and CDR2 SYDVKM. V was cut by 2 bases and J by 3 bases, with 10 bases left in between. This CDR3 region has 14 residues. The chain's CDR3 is CASSLGGADYGYTF. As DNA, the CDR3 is TGTGCCAGCAGTTTAGGGGGCGCAGACTATGGCTACACCTTC.

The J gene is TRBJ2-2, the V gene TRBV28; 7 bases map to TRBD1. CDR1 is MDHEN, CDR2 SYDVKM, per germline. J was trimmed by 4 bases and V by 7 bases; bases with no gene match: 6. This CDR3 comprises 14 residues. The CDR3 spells CASIPQGSTGELFF. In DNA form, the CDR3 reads TGTGCCAGCATTCCACAGGGGAGCACCGGGGAGCTGTTTTTT. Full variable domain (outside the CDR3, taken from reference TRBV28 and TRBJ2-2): DVKVTQSSRYLVKRTGEKVFLECVQDMDHENMFWYRQDPGLGLRLIYFSYDVKMKEKGDIPEGYSVSREKKERFSLILESASTNQTSMYLCASIPQGSTGELFFGEGSRLTVL.

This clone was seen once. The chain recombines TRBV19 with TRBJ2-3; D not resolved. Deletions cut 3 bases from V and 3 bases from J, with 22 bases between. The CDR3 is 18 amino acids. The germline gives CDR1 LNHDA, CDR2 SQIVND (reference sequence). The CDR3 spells CASSILGWGRLFTDTQYF. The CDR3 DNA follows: TGTGCCAGTAGTATCCTTGGCTGGGGTAGACTGTTTACAGATACGCAGTATTTT.

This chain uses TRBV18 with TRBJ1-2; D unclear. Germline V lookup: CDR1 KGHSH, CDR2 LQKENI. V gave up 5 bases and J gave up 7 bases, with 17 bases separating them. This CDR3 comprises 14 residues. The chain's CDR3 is CASSSSDVAGGYTF. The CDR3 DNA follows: TGTGCCAGCTCATCAAGCGACGTGGCGGGTGGCTACACCTTC.

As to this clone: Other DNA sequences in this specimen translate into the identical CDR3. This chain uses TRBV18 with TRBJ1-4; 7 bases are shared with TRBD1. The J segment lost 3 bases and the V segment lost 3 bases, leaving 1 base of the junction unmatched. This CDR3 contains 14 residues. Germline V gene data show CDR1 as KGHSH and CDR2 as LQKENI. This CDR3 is CASSPGTANEKLFF. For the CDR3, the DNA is TGTGCCAGCTCACCGGGGACAGCTAATGAAAAACTGTTTTTT.

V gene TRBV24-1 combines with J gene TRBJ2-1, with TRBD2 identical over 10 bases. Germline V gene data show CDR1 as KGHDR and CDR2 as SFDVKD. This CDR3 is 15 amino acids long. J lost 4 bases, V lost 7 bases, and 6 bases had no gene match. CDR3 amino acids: CATRSAGGGYNEQFF. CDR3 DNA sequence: TGTGCCACCAGATCAGCGGGAGGGGGATACAATGAGCAGTTCTTC.